Sequencing of this T cell receptor beta chain was carried out in a study of shared clonotypes between healthy human individuals. About the research overall: Researchers assigned three CD4 naive, three CD4 memory, two CD8 naive and one CD8 memory plate to each donor.

The CDR3 covers 18 residues. CDR1 is SQVTM and CDR2 is ANQGSEA in the germline V gene. Trimming left V 7 bases short and J 2 bases short, with 28 bases between. The authors ran the assay at deep level. Profiling relied on immunoSEQ multiplex PCR, and the TCRdb table lists in-frame clones only, not all of them. Of approximately 2,200,000 clones listed, about 93% are singletons. Only CD45RO-negative cells positively selected for CCR7 counted as naive CD8 cells, so terminally differentiated effector memory CD45RA+ cells were excluded. Material for sequencing was naive CD8+ T cells from PBMCs. This sequence originates from a man between 18 and 29 years old in good health. Some clones in this sample may be carry-over from other donors' samples. The chain recombines TRBV29-1 with TRBJ2-3; tentatively, D is TRBD1 (6 bases). The CDR3 reads CSAKPRGGTGWATDTQYF. CDR3 nucleotide sequence: TGCAGCGCCAAACCCCGAGGGGGTACAGGGTGGGCCACAGATACGCAGTATTTT.